This is a list of T cell receptor beta chains from one sample in a study of lymphopenia after photon versus proton radiotherapy. Repertoires were generated with immunoSEQ multiplex PCR, while TCRdb's copy carries only in-frame clones and drops some. The table has approximately 62,000 clones, roughly 84% seen once. The source material was peripheral blood, sampled from a patient treated with proton-based radiotherapy. The receptors were sampled from a man in his 60s with pancreatic cancer. Each CDR3 is given with its conserved first and last residue. The D gene is left open where the match is weak. A row's size may be missing; if present it is once, few, many or a size class.

-	TRBD2	TRBV7-2	TRBJ2-3	CASSLATSGRADTQYF	TGTGCCAGCAGCTTAGCAACTAGCGGGAGGGCAGATACGCAGTATTTT
-	-	TRBV28	TRBJ2-5	CASSLFQETQYF	TGTGCCAGCAGTTTATTTCAAGAGACCCAGTACTTC
-	-	TRBV28	TRBJ1-1	CASSLGRNTEAFF	TGTGCCAGCAGTTTGGGTCGGAACACTGAAGCTTTCTTT
-	-	TRBV7-9	TRBJ2-1	CASSLVLGTSTEQFF	TGTGCCAGCAGCTTAGTCCTCGGGACCTCGACCGAGCAGTTCTTC
-	-	TRBV27	TRBJ1-4	CASSLSGTYGEKLFF	TGTGCCAGCAGTTTATCAGGGACATACGGTGAAAAACTGTTTTTT
-	-	TRBV19	TRBJ2-3	CASSISAADTQYF	TGTGCCAGTAGTATTTCGGCCGCTGATACGCAGTATTTT
-	TRBD2	TRBV18	TRBJ2-5	CASSPPSTSGSRETQYF	TGTGCCAGCTCACCACCGAGCACTAGCGGGAGCAGGGAGACCCAGTACTTC
-	-	TRBV28	TRBJ2-7	CASRIDIRNSYEQYF	TGTGCCAGCAGAATCGACATTCGCAACTCCTACGAGCAGTACTTC
once	-	TRBV7-2	TRBJ2-3	CASSFGAGDTQYF	TGTGCCAGCAGCTTCGGGGCAGGAGATACGCAGTATTTT
-	-	TRBV5-4	TRBJ1-1	CASSIDPMNTEAFF	TGTGCCAGCAGCATCGACCCCATGAACACTGAAGCTTTCTTT
-	-	TRBV6-4	TRBJ2-1	CASSEVGWSEQFF	TGTGCCAGCAGTGAAGTTGGGTGGAGTGAGCAGTTCTTC
-	TRBD1	TRBV29-1	TRBJ2-5	CSVKTRGETQYF	TGCAGCGTCAAAACCAGGGGGGAGACCCAGTACTTC
-	-	TRBV18	TRBJ2-7	CASSPSGGSYEQYF	TGTGCCAGCTCACCTAGCGGTGGATCCTACGAGCAGTACTTC
few	TRBD2	TRBV9	TRBJ2-3	CASSVRAIAGGPSDTQYF	TGTGCCAGCAGCGTGAGGGCAATAGCGGGAGGGCCATCAGATACGCAGTATTTT
-	-	TRBV28	TRBJ2-3	CASSLQGVGTDTQYF	TGTGCCAGCAGTTTACAGGGAGTGGGGACAGATACGCAGTATTTT
-	TRBD2	TRBV4-3	TRBJ2-7	CASSQVLAGSYEQYF	TGCGCCAGCAGCCAAGTACTAGCGGGAAGCTACGAGCAGTACTTC
-	-	TRBV6-6	TRBJ1-2	CASRPGPLSYTF	TGTGCCAGCAGGCCGGGGCCCTTGAGCTACACCTTC
-	TRBD2	TRBV11-3	TRBJ2-2	CASSLGPGGTLTGELFF	TGTGCCAGCAGCTTAGGGCCGGGGGGGACCCTCACCGGGGAGCTGTTTTTT
-	-	TRBV6-4	TRBJ2-7	CATVRHKTYEQYF	TGTGCCACCGTAAGACACAAGACCTACGAGCAGTACTTC
-	-	TRBV21-1	TRBJ2-6	CASSKGGANVLTF	TGTGCCAGCAGCAAGGGGGGGGCCAACGTCCTGACTTTC
-	-	TRBV28	TRBJ2-7	CASREPYSGTPYEQYF	TGTGCCAGCAGAGAGCCATATAGCGGTACACCCTACGAGCAGTACTTC
-	TRBD1	TRBV5-4	TRBJ2-7	CASSTRRGTGAYEQYF	TGTGCCAGCAGCACCCGGAGGGGGACAGGAGCCTACGAGCAGTACTTC
few	TRBD1	TRBV6-4	TRBJ2-3	CASSAGTGATDTQYF	TGTGCCAGCAGTGCCGGGACAGGGGCCACAGATACGCAGTATTTT
-	TRBD2	TRBV6-1	TRBJ2-5	CASSLGLAGQETQYF	TGTGCCAGCAGCCTTGGACTAGCGGGCCAAGAGACCCAGTACTTC
-	TRBD2	TRBV15	TRBJ2-2	CATSRPGTKAGELFF	TGTGCCACCAGCAGGCCGGGGACTAAGGCTGGGGAGCTGTTTTTT
-	-	TRBV2	TRBJ1-3	CASRDPASGKENTIYF	TGTGCCAGCAGAGACCCTGCATCAGGGAAGGAAAACACCATATATTTT
-	-	TRBV19	TRBJ1-5	CASDNYRASNQPQHF	TGTGCCAGTGACAACTACAGGGCCAGCAATCAGCCCCAGCATTTT
-	-	TRBV6-1	TRBJ2-5	CASSEALRAQYF	TGTGCCAGCAGTGAAGCCCTCAGAGCCCAGTACTTC
-	-	TRBV7-2	TRBJ2-3	CASSLGDRISKDTQYF	TGTGCCAGCAGCTTAGGGGACCGAATATCAAAAGATACGCAGTATTTT
-	-	TRBV19	TRBJ1-5	CASSTPFRAYNQPQHF	TGTGCCAGTAGTACCCCGTTTAGAGCTTACAATCAGCCCCAGCATTTT
-	TRBD2	TRBV28	TRBJ2-7	CASSLAGGLYEQYF	TGTGCCAGCAGCCTAGCGGGAGGGCTGTACGAGCAGTACTTC
once	TRBD2	TRBV9	TRBJ2-1	CASSVAGTSGSRVYNEQFF	TGTGCCAGCAGCGTAGCTGGGACTAGCGGGAGTAGGGTCTACAATGAGCAGTTCTTC
-	-	TRBV5-1	TRBJ2-7	CASSLGSPEAQYF	TGCGCCAGCAGCTTGGGATCCCCCGAGGCGCAGTACTTC
-	-	TRBV6-1	TRBJ1-3	CASSGGTPYSGNTIYF	TGTGCCAGCAGTGGGGGGACTCCTTACTCTGGAAACACCATATATTTT
-	-	TRBV18	TRBJ1-1	CASSPQGNTEAFF	TGTGCCAGCTCACCCCAGGGGAACACTGAAGCTTTCTTT
once	-	TRBV6-6	TRBJ2-7	CASGRYEQYF	TGTGCCAGCGGACGATACGAGCAGTACTTC
medium-sized	-	TRBV30	TRBJ1-2	CAWSETIRTYGYTF	TGTGCCTGGAGTGAAACAATCCGTACTTATGGCTACACCTTC
-	TRBD1	TRBV15	TRBJ1-2	CATSGDRDGYTF	TGTGCCACCAGCGGTGACAGGGACGGCTACACCTTC
-	-	TRBV5-8	TRBJ2-3	CASKRGGDTQYF	TGTGCCAGCAAAAGAGGCGGAGATACGCAGTATTTT
once	-	TRBV5-6	TRBJ1-1	CASSLGMNTEAFF	TGTGCCAGCAGCTTGGGGATGAACACTGAAGCTTTCTTT
few	-	TRBV21-1	TRBJ2-7	CASSKGVQGILAGNSYEQYF	TGTGCCAGCAGCAAAGGGGTCCAGGGAATACTAGCGGGAAACTCCTACGAGCAGTACTTC
once	-	TRBV28	TRBJ2-7	CASVGFSYEQYF	TGTGCCAGCGTGGGGTTCTCCTACGAGCAGTACTTC
once	-	TRBV6-1	TRBJ2-7	CASSRAGTTSYEQYF	TGTGCCAGCAGTAGGGCGGGGACGACCTCCTACGAGCAGTACTTC
once	TRBD1	TRBV9	TRBJ1-6	CASSATTGGNSPLHF	TGTGCCAGCAGCGCGACGACAGGGGGTAATTCACCCCTCCACTTT
-	-	TRBV5-4	TRBJ1-2	CASHFPASAGYTF	TGTGCCAGCCATTTTCCTGCCTCGGCCGGCTACACCTTC
-	TRBD2	TRBV15	TRBJ2-2	CAASIAGSNTGELFF	TGTGCCGCTAGTATAGCGGGGTCGAACACCGGGGAGCTGTTTTTT
few	-	TRBV7-9	TRBJ2-1	CASSLARGHNEQFF	TGTGCCAGCAGCTTAGCGCGTGGTCACAATGAGCAGTTCTTC
-	TRBD1	TRBV7-2	TRBJ2-1	CASSKQGVGYNEQFF	TGTGCCAGCAGTAAACAGGGGGTTGGGTACAATGAGCAGTTCTTC
once	-	TRBV29-1	TRBJ2-3	CSVAPRDTDTQYF	TGCAGCGTTGCACCTCGGGATACAGATACGCAGTATTTT